This record covers a single T cell receptor (beta chain). Its target is unknown. The data were obtained in a study of blood T cells in healthy people across ages. Study-level findings and limits: For the donors, CMV status was unknown and possibly confounded expanded clonotype changes. Whereas aged donors had fewer naive CD4+ cells, long-lived donors had more of them and higher diversity.

Trimming took 4 bases from V and 2 from J; bases not matched to a gene: 8. This CDR3 contains 17 residues. The V gene's germline CDR1 is SGHTA and CDR2 FQGNSA. A second PCR of 7 to 11 cycles used a sample-barcoded 5' primer and a J-beta primer mix. TCRdb itself ran the 5' RACE reads through MiXCR, one entry per CDR3 protein. The data hold roughly 650,000 distinct CDR3 sequences, with about a third observed a single time. The TCR was taken from a woman of 80 years or more in good health. Sequences were obtained from blood. The chain recombines TRBV7-2 with TRBJ1-3, with 10 positions matching TRBD1. CDR3 nucleotide sequence: TGTGCCAGCAGCTCAATCACCGGGACAGGGGCTGGAAACACCATATATTTT. Amino acid sequence: CASSSITGTGAGNTIYF.